The 5 T cell receptor beta chains listed next were all sequenced from one sample in a study of cytomegalovirus exposure and HLA in healthy donors. Both 60 Vbeta primers and 13 Jbeta primers went into the PCR. The table came from immunoSEQ multiplex PCR; TCRdb's copy has only in-frame clones and leaves some out. The sample lists about 200,000 clones, 75% to 80% occurring once. The sample taken for sequencing was PBMCs. The receptors here all came from a man between 18 and 35 years old in good health and CMV-seronegative.

V is TRBV30 and J is TRBJ1-4, with 7 bases that match TRBD1. After removal of 4 bases from V and 1 base from J, the junction contained 21 bases not matched to a gene. This CDR3 contains 20 residues. CDR1 is GTSNPN, CDR2 SVGIG, per germline (reference sequence). Here the CDR3 reads CAWTHSRTGWGQLTNEKLFF. The CDR3 DNA is TGTGCCTGGACCCACTCCCGGACAGGTTGGGGGCAGCTAACTAATGAAAAACTGTTTTTT. The full variable domain, in which reference TRBV30 and TRBJ1-4 provide the parts outside the CDR3, is SQTIHQWPATLVQPVGSPLSLECTVEGTSNPNLYWYRQAAGRGLQLLFYSVGIGQISSEVPQNLSASRPQDRQFILSSKKLLLSDSGFYLCAWTHSRTGWGQLTNEKLFFGSGTQLSVL.

This clone was observed once. The chain combines TRBV5-6 with TRBJ1-1; unclear D gene. The V gene's germline CDR1 is SGHDT and CDR2 YYEEEE. The CDR3 contains 15 residues. Trimming stripped 4 bases from V and 6 bases from J, with 19 bases between. DNA of the CDR3: TGTGCCAGCAGCCTCCCTTCCCTCCTGAGCGCTGAAGCTTTCTTT. Translated, it gives CASSLPSLLSAEAFF.

The chain combines TRBV4-1 with TRBJ1-4; a possible D gene is TRBD1 (5 bases). In germline, CDR1 is MGHRA, CDR2 YSYEKL. The CDR3 loop spans 14 amino acids. Trimming shortened V by 6 bases and J by 4 bases, and 12 bases separated the two germline ends. The CDR3 region is CASSIDSFNEKLFF. DNA for the CDR3: TGCGCCAGCAGTATAGACAGTTTTAATGAAAAACTGTTTTTT.

V is TRBV5-1 and J is TRBJ2-1, with a tentative D call TRBD2 (6 bases). Per the germline V gene, CDR1 is SGHRS and CDR2 is YFSETQ. The ends were cut back, 5 bases at V and 4 bases at J, with 7 bases in the middle. This CDR3 region has 12 residues. The CDR3 DNA reads as TGCGCCAGCAGACTAGCTTACAATGAGCAGTTCTTC. Protein sequence: CASRLAYNEQFF.

The V call is TRBV6-5, the J call TRBJ2-7, with 7 bases aligning to TRBD2. Germline loops: CDR1 MNHEY, CDR2 SVGAGI. V lost 0 bases to trimming and J lost 4 bases; unmatched junction nucleotides: 9. This CDR3 spans 16 amino acids. CDR3 DNA: TGTGCCAGCAGTTACTCGATGGCGGGGGAGAATTACGAGCAGTACTTC. Translated, it gives CASSYSMAGENYEQYF.